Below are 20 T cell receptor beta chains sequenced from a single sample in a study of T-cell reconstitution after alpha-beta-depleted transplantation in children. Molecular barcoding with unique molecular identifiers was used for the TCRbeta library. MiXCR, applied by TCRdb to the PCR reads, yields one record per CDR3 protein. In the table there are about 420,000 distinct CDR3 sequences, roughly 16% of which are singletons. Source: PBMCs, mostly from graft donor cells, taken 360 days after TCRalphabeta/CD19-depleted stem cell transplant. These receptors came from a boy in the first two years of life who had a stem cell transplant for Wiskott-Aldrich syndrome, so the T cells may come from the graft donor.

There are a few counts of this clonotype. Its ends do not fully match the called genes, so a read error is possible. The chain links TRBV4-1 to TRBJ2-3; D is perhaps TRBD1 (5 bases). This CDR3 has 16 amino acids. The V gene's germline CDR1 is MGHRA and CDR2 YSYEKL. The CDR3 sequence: CASSQDKGVLTYTQYF. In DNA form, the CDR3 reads TGCGCCAGCAGCCAAGATAAAGGGGTGCTCACATATACGCAGTATTTT.

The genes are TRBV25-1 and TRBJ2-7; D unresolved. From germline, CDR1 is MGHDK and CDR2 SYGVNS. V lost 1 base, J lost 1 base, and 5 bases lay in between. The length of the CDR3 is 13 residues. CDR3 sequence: CASSEFASYEQYF. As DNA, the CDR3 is TGTGCCAGCAGTGAATTTGCTTCCTACGAGCAGTACTTC.

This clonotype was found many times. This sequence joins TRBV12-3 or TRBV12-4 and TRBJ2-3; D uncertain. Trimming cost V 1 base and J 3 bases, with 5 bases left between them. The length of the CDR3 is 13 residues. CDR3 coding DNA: TGTGCCAGCAGTTTAGGGGAAACAGATACGCAGTATTTT. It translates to CASSLGETDTQYF.

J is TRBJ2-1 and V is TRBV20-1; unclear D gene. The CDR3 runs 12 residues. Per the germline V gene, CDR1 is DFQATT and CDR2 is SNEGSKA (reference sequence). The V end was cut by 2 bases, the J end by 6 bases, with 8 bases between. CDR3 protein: CSARMDGNEQFF. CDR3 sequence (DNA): TGCAGTGCTAGAATGGATGGCAATGAGCAGTTCTTC.

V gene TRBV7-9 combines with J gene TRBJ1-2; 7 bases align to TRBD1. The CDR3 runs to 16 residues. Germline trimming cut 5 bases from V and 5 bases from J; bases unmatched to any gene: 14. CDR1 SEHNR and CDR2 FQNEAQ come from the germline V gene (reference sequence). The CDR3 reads CASSRQGRQARYGYTF. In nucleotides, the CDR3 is TGTGCCAGCAGCCGACAGGGACGGCAGGCCCGTTATGGCTACACCTTC.

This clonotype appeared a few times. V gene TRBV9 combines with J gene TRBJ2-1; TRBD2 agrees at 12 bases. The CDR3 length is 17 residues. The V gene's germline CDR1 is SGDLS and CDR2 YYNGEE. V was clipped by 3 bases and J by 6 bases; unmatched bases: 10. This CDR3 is CASSEGLAGSVFNEQFF. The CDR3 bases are TGTGCCAGCAGCGAAGGACTAGCGGGAAGTGTGTTCAATGAGCAGTTCTTC.

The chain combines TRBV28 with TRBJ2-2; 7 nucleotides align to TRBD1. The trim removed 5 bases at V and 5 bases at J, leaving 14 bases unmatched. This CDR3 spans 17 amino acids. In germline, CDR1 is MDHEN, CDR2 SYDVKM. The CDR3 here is CASSPWDRSRPTGELFF. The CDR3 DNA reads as TGTGCCAGCAGTCCCTGGGACAGATCCCGGCCTACCGGGGAGCTGTTTTTT. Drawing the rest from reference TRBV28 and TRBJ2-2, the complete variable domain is DVKVTQSSRYLVKRTGEKVFLECVQDMDHENMFWYRQDPGLGLRLIYFSYDVKMKEKGDIPEGYSVSREKKERFSLILESASTNQTSMYLCASSPWDRSRPTGELFFGEGSRLTVL.

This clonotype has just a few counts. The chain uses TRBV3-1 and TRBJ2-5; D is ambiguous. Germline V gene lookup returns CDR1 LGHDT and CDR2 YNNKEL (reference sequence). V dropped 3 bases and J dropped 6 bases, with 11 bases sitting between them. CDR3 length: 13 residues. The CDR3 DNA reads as TGTGCCAGCAGCCAGGGTCTCTGGAAGACCCAGTACTTC. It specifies CASSQGLWKTQYF.

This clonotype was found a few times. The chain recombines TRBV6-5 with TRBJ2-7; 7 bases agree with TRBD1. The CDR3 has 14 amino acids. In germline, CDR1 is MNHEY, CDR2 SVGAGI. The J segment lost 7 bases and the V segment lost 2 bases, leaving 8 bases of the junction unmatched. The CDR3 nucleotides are TGTGCCAGCAGTTACGGAGAGGGGGCGGAAGAGCAGTACTTC. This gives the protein CASSYGEGAEEQYF.

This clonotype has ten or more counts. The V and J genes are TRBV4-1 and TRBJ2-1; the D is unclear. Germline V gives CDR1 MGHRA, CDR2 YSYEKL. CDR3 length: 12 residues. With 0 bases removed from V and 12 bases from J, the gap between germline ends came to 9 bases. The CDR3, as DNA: TGCGCCAGCAGCCAAGAGAGGCTGCGGCAGTTCTTC. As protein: CASSQERLRQFF.

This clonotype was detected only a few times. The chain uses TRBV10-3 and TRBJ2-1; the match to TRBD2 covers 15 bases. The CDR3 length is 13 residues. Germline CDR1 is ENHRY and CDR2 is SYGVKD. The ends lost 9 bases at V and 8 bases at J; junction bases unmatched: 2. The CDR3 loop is CAIRTSGRDEQFF. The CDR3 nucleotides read TGTGCCATAAGGACTAGCGGGAGGGATGAGCAGTTCTTC.

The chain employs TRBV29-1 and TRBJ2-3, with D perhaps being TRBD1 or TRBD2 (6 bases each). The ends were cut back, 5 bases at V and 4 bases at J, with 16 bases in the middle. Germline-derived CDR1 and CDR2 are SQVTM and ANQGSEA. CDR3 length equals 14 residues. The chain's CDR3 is CSVQGGRLPDTQYF. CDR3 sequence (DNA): TGCAGCGTTCAAGGGGGGAGACTGCCAGATACGCAGTATTTT.

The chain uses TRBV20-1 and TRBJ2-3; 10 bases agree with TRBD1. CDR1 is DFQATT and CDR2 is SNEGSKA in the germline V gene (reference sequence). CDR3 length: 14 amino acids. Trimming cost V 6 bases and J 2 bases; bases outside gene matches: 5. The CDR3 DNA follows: TGCAGTGCCAGACAGGGGGCTAACACAGATACGCAGTATTTT. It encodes CSARQGANTDTQYF.

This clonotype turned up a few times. The CDR3 coding sequence is TGCAGCGTCCACAGGGGGCCGGGCAAGGACTGGAACACCGGGGAGCTGTTTTTT. It is translated as CSVHRGPGKDWNTGELFF. This chain connects TRBV29-1 to TRBJ2-2, with 9 bases aligning to TRBD1. The J segment lost 1 base and the V segment lost 6 bases, leaving 15 bases of the junction unmatched. Germline CDR1 reads SQVTM; CDR2 reads ANQGSEA. The length of the CDR3 is 18 residues.

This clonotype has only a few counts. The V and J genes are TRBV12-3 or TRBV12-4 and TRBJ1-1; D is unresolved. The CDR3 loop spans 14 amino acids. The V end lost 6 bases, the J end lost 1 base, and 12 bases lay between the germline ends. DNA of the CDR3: TGTGCCAGCAGCGCCGGGTGGTCGAACACTGAAGCTTTCTTT. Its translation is CASSAGWSNTEAFF.

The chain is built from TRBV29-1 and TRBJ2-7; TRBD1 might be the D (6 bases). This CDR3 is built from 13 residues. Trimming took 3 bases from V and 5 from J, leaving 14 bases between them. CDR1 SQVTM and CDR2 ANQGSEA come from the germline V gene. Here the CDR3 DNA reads TGCAGCGTTGACTCGATCAGGGGTGACGAGCAGTACTTC. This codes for CSVDSIRGDEQYF.

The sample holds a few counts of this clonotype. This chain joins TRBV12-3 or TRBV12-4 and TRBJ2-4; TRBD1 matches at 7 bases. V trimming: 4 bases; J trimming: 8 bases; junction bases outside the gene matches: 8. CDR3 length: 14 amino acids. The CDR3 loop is CASSSPTGPDIQYF. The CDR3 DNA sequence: TGTGCCAGCAGTTCCCCGACAGGGCCGGACATTCAGTACTTC.

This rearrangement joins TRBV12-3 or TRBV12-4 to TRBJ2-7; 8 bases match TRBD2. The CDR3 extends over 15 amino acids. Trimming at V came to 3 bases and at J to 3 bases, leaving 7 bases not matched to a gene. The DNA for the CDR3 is TGTGCCAGCAGTTTTCGACTAGCGCCCCTCTACGAGCAGTACTTC. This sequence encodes CASSFRLAPLYEQYF.

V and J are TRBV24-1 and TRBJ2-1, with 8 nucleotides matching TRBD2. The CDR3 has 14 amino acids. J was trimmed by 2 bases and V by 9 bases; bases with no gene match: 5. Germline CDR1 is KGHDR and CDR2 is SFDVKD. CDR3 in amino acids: CATDAGGPYNEQFF. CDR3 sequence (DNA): TGTGCCACCGACGCGGGGGGACCCTACAATGAGCAGTTCTTC.

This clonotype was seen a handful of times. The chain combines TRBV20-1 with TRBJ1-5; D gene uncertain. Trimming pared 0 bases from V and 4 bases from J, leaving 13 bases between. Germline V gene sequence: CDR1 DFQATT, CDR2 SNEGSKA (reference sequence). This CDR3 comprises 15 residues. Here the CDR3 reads CSARDGRNPNQPQHF. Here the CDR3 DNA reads TGCAGTGCTAGAGATGGCAGGAATCCGAATCAGCCCCAGCATTTT.